These 14 T cell receptor beta chains came from one sample sequenced in a study of early stage breast cancer tumors. Assay: immunoSEQ multiplex PCR; the TCRdb copy retains only in-frame clones and omits some. The table lists about 41,000 clones, about three quarters of them singletons. The sequenced material came from blood. All receptors come from a person in their fifties or sixties with breast cancer.

This clone has just a few counts. The chain links TRBV6-5 to TRBJ1-6; TRBD1 agrees at 10 bases. The V segment lost 5 bases and the J segment 10 bases; nucleotides outside the gene matches: 5. The length of the CDR3 is 14 residues. The germline gives CDR1 MNHEY, CDR2 SVGAGI. The CDR3: CASSRQGAGSPLHF. CDR3 DNA sequence: TGTGCCAGCAGTCGACAGGGGGCCGGATCACCCCTCCACTTT.

The gene calls are TRBV29-1 and TRBJ2-7, with D maybe TRBD1 (6 bases). V lost 1 base to trimming and J lost 1 base, with 14 bases between them. The CDR3 runs to 15 residues. CDR1 is SQVTM, CDR2 ANQGSEA, per germline. Written as DNA, the CDR3 is TGCAGCGTTGAAGTCCCCGGACAGCGATCCTACGAGCAGTACTTC. This gives the protein CSVEVPGQRSYEQYF.

The chain combines TRBV5-6 with TRBJ2-7, with a weak D call TRBD1 (5 bases). Germline CDR1 and CDR2: SGHDT and YYEEEE. The CDR3 is made up of 14 amino acids. The V and J ends lost 6 bases and 1 base respectively, with 14 bases between them. CDR3 DNA: TGTGCCAGCACCAGCCCGACAGATTCCTACGAGCAGTACTTC. Translation gives CASTSPTDSYEQYF.

The gene calls are TRBV5-1 and TRBJ2-7; 7 bases line up with TRBD2. The CDR3 length is 14 residues. The V segment lost 4 bases and the J segment 2 bases; nucleotides outside the gene matches: 6. CDR1 and CDR2 from the germline V gene are SGHRS and YFSETQ. The chain's CDR3 is CASSAGLDPYEQYF. The CDR3 DNA is TGCGCCAGCAGCGCCGGACTAGACCCCTACGAGCAGTACTTC.

The chain has TRBV2 and TRBJ1-2; D remains ambiguous. This CDR3 has 16 amino acids. CDR1 and CDR2 (germline): SNHLY, FYNNEI. The ends were cut back, 2 bases at V and 8 bases at J, with 21 bases in the middle. CDR3 sequence: CASSETVNSEMRGYTF. CDR3 bases: TGTGCCAGCAGTGAAACGGTTAACTCGGAGATGAGGGGCTACACCTTC.

This chain links TRBV19 with TRBJ1-2; the D is unclear. Germline V gene lookup returns CDR1 LNHDA and CDR2 SQIVND (reference sequence). V lost 10 bases, J lost 8 bases, and 20 bases lay in between. This CDR3 comprises 13 residues. This chain's CDR3 is CATPSDSRRGYTF. The CDR3 nucleotides read TGTGCCACCCCATCGGACTCTCGGAGGGGCTACACCTTC.

The chain recombines TRBV5-1 with TRBJ1-4, with 8 positions matching TRBD1. V dropped 0 bases and J dropped 2; count of bases not matched to a gene: 9. The CDR3 is 18 amino acids. Germline V CDR1 and CDR2: SGHRS, YFSETQ. CDR3 region: CASSLGWDRRITNEKLFF. The CDR3 DNA reads as TGCGCCAGCAGCTTGGGATGGGACAGGAGGATTACTAATGAAAAACTGTTTTTT. Combining the CDR3 with reference TRBV5-1 and TRBJ1-4 gives the whole variable domain KAGVTQTPRYLIKTRGQQVTLSCSPISGHRSVSWYQQTPGQGLQFLFEYFSETQRNKGNFPGRFSGRQFSNSRSEMNVSTLELGDSALYLCASSLGWDRRITNEKLFFGSGTQLSVL.

The chain links TRBV29-1 to TRBJ2-3; D is perhaps TRBD1 (6 bases). V shed 7 bases and J shed 4 bases, with 9 bases lying between them. CDR1 SQVTM and CDR2 ANQGSEA come from the germline V gene. This CDR3 is 11 amino acids long. The CDR3 DNA is TGCAGCGCCAGGGGATCAGATACGCAGTATTTT. Amino acid sequence: CSARGSDTQYF.

This chain uses TRBV2 with TRBJ2-7; D gene ambiguous. CDR1 is SNHLY and CDR2 is FYNNEI in the germline V gene. V was clipped by 8 bases and J by 3 bases, with 5 bases between them. The CDR3 covers 10 residues. This CDR3 is CASGGYEQYF. CDR3 DNA: TGTGCCAGCGGCGGCTACGAGCAGTACTTC.

This clone came up once. The chain employs TRBV4-1 and TRBJ2-1; D call uncertain. CDR1 and CDR2 from the germline V gene are MGHRA and YSYEKL. This CDR3 is built from 15 residues. The V end lost 8 bases, the J end lost 0 bases, and 14 bases lay between the germline ends. CDR3 DNA: TGCGCCAGCCGATCAGGTCCAAGCTCCTACAATGAGCAGTTCTTC. Translated: CASRSGPSSYNEQFF.

The chain is built from TRBV30 and TRBJ2-1; 14 bases fit TRBD2. CDR1 is GTSNPN, CDR2 SVGIG, per germline (reference sequence). The CDR3 totals 15 residues. The trim removed 2 bases at V and 8 bases at J, leaving 5 bases unmatched. CDR3 nucleotide sequence: TGTGCCTGGAGTCATAGACTAGCGGGGGGGTATGAGCAGTTCTTC. This gives the protein CAWSHRLAGGYEQFF.

The V and J genes are TRBV11-2 and TRBJ2-3, with 13 bases lining up with TRBD2. CDR3 length equals 18 residues. Trimming removed 1 base from V and 1 base from J; junction bases left unmatched: 5. The germline CDR1 and CDR2 sequences are SGHAT and FQNNGV. In nucleotides, the CDR3 is TGTGCCAGCAGCTTAGGGGGAGGGACTAGCGGGGGCACAGATACGCAGTATTTT. Translating it yields CASSLGGGTSGGTDTQYF. The entire variable domain, with the rest obtained from reference TRBV11-2 and TRBJ2-3, is as follows: EAGVAQSPRYKIIEKRQSVAFWCNPISGHATLYWYQQILGQGPKLLIQFQNNGVVDDSQLPKDRFSAERLKGVDSTLKIQPAKLEDSAVYLCASSLGGGTSGGTDTQYFGPGTRLTVL.

The chain recombines TRBV6-6 with TRBJ2-7, with 7 bases that match TRBD2. CDR3 length equals 14 residues. Germline loops: CDR1 MNHNY, CDR2 SVGAGI (reference sequence). Trimming cost V 2 bases and J 1 base; bases outside gene matches: 2. The CDR3: CASSYGSGSYEQYF. The CDR3 DNA is TGTGCCAGCAGTTACGGTAGCGGGTCCTACGAGCAGTACTTC.

The rearrangement uses TRBV19 and TRBJ2-5, with D perhaps TRBD1 (5 bases). Trimming stripped 2 bases from V and 2 bases from J, with 6 bases between. Germline CDR1 LNHDA, CDR2 SQIVND (reference sequence). The CDR3 has 13 residues. The CDR3 spells CASSIRQQETQYF. In DNA, the CDR3 is TGTGCCAGTAGTATAAGACAGCAAGAGACCCAGTACTTC.